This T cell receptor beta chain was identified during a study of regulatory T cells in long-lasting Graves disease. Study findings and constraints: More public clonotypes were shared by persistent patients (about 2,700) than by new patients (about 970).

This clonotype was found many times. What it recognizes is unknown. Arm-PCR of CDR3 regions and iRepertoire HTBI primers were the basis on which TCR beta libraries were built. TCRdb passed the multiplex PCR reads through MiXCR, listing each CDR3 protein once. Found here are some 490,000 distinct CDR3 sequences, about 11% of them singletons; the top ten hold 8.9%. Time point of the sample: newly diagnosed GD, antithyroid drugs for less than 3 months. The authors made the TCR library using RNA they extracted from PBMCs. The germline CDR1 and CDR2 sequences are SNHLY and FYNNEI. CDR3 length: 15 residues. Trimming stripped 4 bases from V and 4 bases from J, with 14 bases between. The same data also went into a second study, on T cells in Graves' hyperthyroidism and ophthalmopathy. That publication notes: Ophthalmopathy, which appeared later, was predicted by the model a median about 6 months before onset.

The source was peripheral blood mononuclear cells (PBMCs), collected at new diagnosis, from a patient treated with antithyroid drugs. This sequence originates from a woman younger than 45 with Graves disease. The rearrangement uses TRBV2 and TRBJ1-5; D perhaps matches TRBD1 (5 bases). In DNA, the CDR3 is TGTGCCAGCAGTGTCGGGGGGGGACTTAATCAGCCCCAGCATTTT. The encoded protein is CASSVGGGLNQPQHF. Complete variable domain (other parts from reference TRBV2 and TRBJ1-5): EPEVTQTPSHQVTQMGQEVILRCVPISNHLYFYWYRQILGQKVEFLVSFYNNEISEKSEIFDDQFSVERPDGSNFTLKIRSTKLEDSAMYFCASSVGGGLNQPQHFGDGTRLSIL.